The 25 T cell receptor beta chains listed next were all sequenced from one sample in a study of healthy donors' naive CD4 and CD8 T cells. A linear amplification protocol produced the TCR libraries from roughly 480 ng of total RNA. Each CDR3 protein is one row after TCRdb ran MiXCR on the reads. The sample has 200,000 or so distinct CDR3 sequences; about 76% are singletons. The source material was naive CD4+ and CD8+ T cells sorted from blood, pooled from several donors. These receptors all stem from a pool of human donors in good health; the sample pools cells from several healthy donors.

This clonotype was counted a few times. V gene TRBV12-3 or TRBV12-4 combines with J gene TRBJ2-1; 10 nucleotides align to TRBD2. The V segment lost 2 bases and the J segment 6 bases; nucleotides outside the gene matches: 4. CDR3 size: 15 residues. The CDR3 reads CASSLLTSGPNEQFF. The DNA of the CDR3 is TGTGCCAGCAGTTTATTGACTAGCGGGCCCAATGAGCAGTTCTTC.

V gene TRBV12-3 or TRBV12-4 combines with J gene TRBJ2-3, with 12 bases matching TRBD2. The CDR3 has 15 amino acids. The V gene end was trimmed by 7 bases and the J gene end by 0 bases; junction bases not matched to a gene: 2. Here the CDR3 reads CASTLAGGSTDTQYF. CDR3 coding DNA: TGTGCCAGCACTCTAGCGGGAGGGAGCACAGATACGCAGTATTTT.

The genes are TRBV6-5 and TRBJ1-1; D perhaps matches TRBD1 (6 bases). The CDR3 has 14 amino acids. CDR1 and CDR2 from the germline V gene are MNHEY and SVGAGI. The V end was cut by 8 bases, the J end by 4 bases, with 17 bases between. The CDR3 coding sequence is TGTGCCAGCGGGCTCGCAGGGGCACCCACTGAAGCTTTCTTT. Protein product: CASGLAGAPTEAFF.

This clonotype appeared a few times. CDR3 protein: CASSFAGSNQPQHF. CDR3 DNA sequence: TGTGCCAGCAGTTTCGCGGGAAGCAATCAGCCCCAGCATTTT. The chain has TRBV27 and TRBJ1-5; D is undetermined. Trimming removed 3 bases from V and 1 base from J, with 7 bases in between. CDR3 size: 14 residues. CDR1 is MNHEY and CDR2 is SMNVEV in the germline V gene (reference sequence).

This clonotype was detected once. The rearrangement uses TRBV18 and TRBJ2-1; 7 positions match TRBD2. Germline V gives CDR1 KGHSH, CDR2 LQKENI. The CDR3 totals 16 residues. Losses at the gene ends were 4 bases for V and 0 bases for J; bases not matched to a gene: 6. The CDR3 loop reads CASSLLADPSYNEQFF. In DNA form, the CDR3 reads TGTGCCAGCTCACTGCTAGCGGACCCCTCCTACAATGAGCAGTTCTTC.

This clonotype was recorded once. This chain links TRBV19 with TRBJ1-1; D perhaps matches TRBD1 (5 bases). This CDR3 has 14 residues. Germline CDR1 and CDR2: LNHDA and SQIVND (reference sequence). The germline V and J ends were trimmed by 3 bases and 1 base, with 9 bases remaining between them. CDR3 coding DNA: TGTGCCAGTAGTATCGGGGGGTCGAACACTGAAGCTTTCTTT. Translated: CASSIGGSNTEAFF. Supplemented by reference TRBV19 and TRBJ1-1, the full variable domain reads DGGITQSPKYLFRKEGQNVTLSCEQNLNHDAMYWYRQDPGQGLRLIYYSQIVNDFQKGDIAEGYSVSREKKESFPLTVTSAQKNPTAFYLCASSIGGSNTEAFFGQGTRLTVV.

The chain combines TRBV29-1 with TRBJ1-2; 7 bases map to TRBD1. Germline loops: CDR1 SQVTM, CDR2 ANQGSEA. The CDR3 is 13 amino acids. Trimming cost V 4 bases and J 4 bases; bases outside gene matches: 6. CDR3 sequence (DNA): TGCAGCGTTGTGACAGGGACCACCTATGGCTACACCTTC. Protein: CSVVTGTTYGYTF.

V usage is TRBV6-5 and J usage is TRBJ1-2, with D possibly matching TRBD1 (5 bases). The CDR3 runs 18 residues. V was shortened by 0 bases and J by 2 bases, with 19 bases between the two germline ends. Germline CDR1 and CDR2: MNHEY and SVGAGI. The CDR3, as DNA: TGTGCCAGCAGTTACTCGGGGCAGGGAGAATACCGAAACTATGGCTACACCTTC. This gives the protein CASSYSGQGEYRNYGYTF.

V and J are TRBV15 and TRBJ1-3, with D perhaps TRBD1 (5 bases). In germline, CDR1 is LNHNV, CDR2 YYDKDF (reference sequence). The CDR3 is 15 residues long. V dropped 0 bases and J dropped 4 bases, with 10 bases sitting between them. CDR3 residues: CATSRDKGRGNTIYF. CDR3 DNA sequence: TGTGCCACCAGCAGAGATAAGGGGAGAGGAAACACCATATATTTT. The full variable domain, with the rest looked up from reference TRBV15 and TRBJ1-3, is DAMVIQNPRYQVTQFGKPVTLSCSQTLNHNVMYWYQQKSSQAPKLLFHYYDKDFNNEADTPDNFQSRRPNTSFCFLDIRSPGLGDTAMYLCATSRDKGRGNTIYFGEGSWLTVV.

The chain links TRBV6-1 to TRBJ2-2, with TRBD1 matching 8 bases. Per germline, CDR1 MNHNS and CDR2 SASEGT. There are 14 residues in the CDR3. Unmatched junction bases numbered 1, after V lost 4 bases and J lost 3 bases. The CDR3 region is CASSAGGYTGELFF. In DNA, the CDR3 is TGTGCCAGCAGTGCAGGGGGCTACACCGGGGAGCTGTTTTTT.

This chain joins TRBV29-1 and TRBJ2-7; maybe TRBD2 (5 bases). The CDR3 is 11 residues long. Germline V gives CDR1 SQVTM, CDR2 ANQGSEA. Trimming stripped 4 bases from V and 9 bases from J, with 13 bases between. CDR3 region: CSVATRVGQYV. CDR3 nucleotide sequence: TGCAGCGTTGCCACTAGAGTCGGGCAGTACGTC.

This chain uses TRBV15 with TRBJ1-1; the D is unclear. Trimming shortened V by 2 bases and J by 4 bases, and 2 bases separated the two germline ends. Germline CDR1 reads LNHNV; CDR2 reads YYDKDF (reference sequence). This CDR3 is built from 11 residues. The CDR3: CATSRSTEAFF. The DNA of the CDR3 is TGTGCCACCAGCAGAAGCACTGAAGCTTTCTTT.

This clonotype was seen more than once but under ten times. This chain uses TRBV4-1 with TRBJ1-1; D uncertain. The germline CDR1 and CDR2 sequences are MGHRA and YSYEKL. This CDR3 has 13 residues. V gave up 4 bases and J gave up 1 base, with 7 bases separating them. The CDR3 DNA follows: TGCGCCAGCAGCCTCCGACAGAACACTGAAGCTTTCTTT. Translating it yields CASSLRQNTEAFF.

The J gene is TRBJ2-3, the V gene TRBV29-1, with 11 bases fitting TRBD1. J lost 6 bases, V lost 7 bases, and 12 bases had no gene match. This CDR3 comprises 15 residues. CDR1 SQVTM and CDR2 ANQGSEA come from the germline V gene. CDR3 region: CSAAGTGGFSDTQYF. The CDR3 region has the DNA TGCAGCGCTGCCGGGACAGGGGGTTTTTCGGATACGCAGTATTTT.

The V gene is TRBV19, the J gene TRBJ2-7; D might be TRBD1 or TRBD2, each matching 5 bases. The CDR3 contains 16 residues. Between the trimmed V and J ends, which lost 6 bases and 0 bases, there was a span of 18 bases. Per the germline V gene, CDR1 is LNHDA and CDR2 is SQIVND (reference sequence). In DNA form, the CDR3 reads TGTGCCAGTAGCCTACAAGGTGGGACCAGCTCCTACGAGCAGTACTTC. Amino acids: CASSLQGGTSSYEQYF.

The chain employs TRBV29-1 and TRBJ2-2; tentatively, D is TRBD2 (5 bases). V lost 3 bases to trimming and J lost 0 bases, with 8 bases between them. Germline CDR1 is SQVTM and CDR2 is ANQGSEA. The CDR3 is made up of 14 amino acids. CDR3 in amino acids: CSVESGTNTGELFF. The CDR3 bases are TGCAGCGTTGAGTCCGGGACGAACACCGGGGAGCTGTTTTTT.

This chain connects TRBV29-1 to TRBJ2-3; 8 bases are shared with TRBD1. Trimming cost V 5 bases and J 6 bases; bases outside gene matches: 10. The length of the CDR3 is 14 residues. Germline V gene data show CDR1 as SQVTM and CDR2 as ANQGSEA. The CDR3 protein is CSVNGQGEVDTQYF. The CDR3 coding sequence is TGCAGCGTTAACGGACAGGGCGAAGTGGATACGCAGTATTTT.

The genes are TRBV4-3 and TRBJ2-5, with 15 bases matching TRBD2. CDR1 and CDR2 from the germline V gene are LGHNA and YSLEER. The V gene end was trimmed by 0 bases and the J gene end by 4 bases; junction bases not matched to a gene: 9. This CDR3 has 19 amino acids. The CDR3 bases are TGCGCCAGCAGCCAAGATCGGACTAGCGGGAGGGCCCTCGGAGAGACCCAGTACTTC. Amino acids: CASSQDRTSGRALGETQYF.

The rearrangement joins TRBV30 to TRBJ2-1; D is unclear. Per germline, CDR1 GTSNPN and CDR2 SVGIG (reference sequence). V gave up 0 bases and J gave up 2 bases, with 2 bases separating them. This CDR3 spans 12 amino acids. The CDR3 loop is CAWSVAYNEQFF. CDR3 nucleotide sequence: TGTGCCTGGAGTGTAGCCTACAATGAGCAGTTCTTC.

The chain uses TRBV6-2 or TRBV6-3 and TRBJ2-7; D ambiguous. V was trimmed by 5 bases and J by 5 bases, leaving 13 bases between them. CDR3 length: 13 residues. Germline CDR1 is MNHEY and CDR2 is SVGEGT. In nucleotides, the CDR3 is TGTGCCAGCAGTACCCCACGTGGGGACGAGCAGTACTTC. It translates to CASSTPRGDEQYF.

V usage is TRBV27 and J usage is TRBJ1-2; D may be TRBD1 (5 bases). The CDR3 is 15 residues long. Germline V gene lookup returns CDR1 MNHEY and CDR2 SMNVEV (reference sequence). The V end lost 0 bases, the J end lost 7 bases, and 15 bases lay between the germline ends. CDR3 residues: CASSLSGRGRTGYTF. CDR3 DNA: TGTGCCAGCAGTTTATCGGGAAGGGGCCGTACTGGCTACACCTTC.

This clonotype was recorded a few times. This chain links TRBV18 with TRBJ1-2; maybe TRBD1 (5 bases). The CDR3 runs 14 residues. V lost 4 bases to trimming and J lost 0 bases, with 9 bases between them. Per the germline V gene, CDR1 is KGHSH and CDR2 is LQKENI. CDR3 DNA: TGTGCCAGCTCACGAGGGGTAGCTAACTATGGCTACACCTTC. It translates to CASSRGVANYGYTF.

The DNA of the CDR3 is TGTGCCAGCAGTTACGGCAGGGCGGGGACAGATACGCAGTATTTT. The encoded protein is CASSYGRAGTDTQYF. V usage is TRBV6-2 or TRBV6-3 and J usage is TRBJ2-3, with a tentative D call TRBD2 (6 bases). V was shortened by 2 bases and J by 3 bases, with 12 bases between the two germline ends. The germline CDR1 and CDR2 sequences are MNHEY and SVGEGT. The CDR3 has 15 residues.

This clonotype has just a few counts. The chain is built from TRBV6-1 and TRBJ2-1, with TRBD2 as a possible D gene (5 bases). V was clipped by 7 bases and J by 1 base, with 14 bases between them. Germline-derived CDR1 and CDR2 are MNHNS and SASEGT. This CDR3 spans 15 amino acids. The CDR3 region is CASITPTGSYNEQFF. The CDR3 DNA reads TGTGCCAGCATTACCCCAACGGGGTCCTACAATGAGCAGTTCTTC.

J is TRBJ1-2 and V is TRBV27; D unclear. V was trimmed by 3 bases and J by 1 base, leaving 12 bases between them. Germline V gene lookup returns CDR1 MNHEY and CDR2 SMNVEV (reference sequence). The CDR3 is made up of 15 amino acids. DNA of the CDR3: TGTGCCAGCAGTTTCGTGGGAGTCGATAACTATGGCTACACCTTC. It specifies CASSFVGVDNYGYTF.